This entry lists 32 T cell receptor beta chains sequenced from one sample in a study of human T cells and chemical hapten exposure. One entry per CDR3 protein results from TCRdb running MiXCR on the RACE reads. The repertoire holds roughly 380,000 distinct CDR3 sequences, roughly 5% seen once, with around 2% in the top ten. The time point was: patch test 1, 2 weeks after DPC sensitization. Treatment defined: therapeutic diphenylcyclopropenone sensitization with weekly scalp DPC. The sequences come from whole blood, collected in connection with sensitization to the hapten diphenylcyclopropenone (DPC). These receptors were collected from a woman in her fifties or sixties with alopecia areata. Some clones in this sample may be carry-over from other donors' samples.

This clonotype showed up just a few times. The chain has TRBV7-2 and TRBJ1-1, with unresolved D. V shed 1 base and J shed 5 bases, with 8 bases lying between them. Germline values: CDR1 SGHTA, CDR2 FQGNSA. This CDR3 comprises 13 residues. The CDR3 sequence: CASSLGRETEAFF. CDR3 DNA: TGTGCCAGCAGCTTAGGGAGAGAAACTGAAGCTTTCTTT. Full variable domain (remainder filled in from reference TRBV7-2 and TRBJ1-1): GAGVSQSPSNKVTEKGKDVELRCDPISGHTALYWYRQSLGQGLEFLIYFQGNSAPDKSGLPSDRFSAERTGGSVSTLTIQRTQQEDSAVYLCASSLGRETEAFFGQGTRLTVV.

The CDR3 spells CASSQDVIAGYTF. As DNA, the CDR3 is TGTGCCAGCAGCCAAGACGTGATAGCAGGCTACACCTTC. J is TRBJ1-2 and V is TRBV4-2; D is unclear. Per the germline V gene, CDR1 is LGHNA and CDR2 is YNFKEQ. The germline V and J ends were trimmed by 0 bases and 8 bases, with 10 bases remaining between them. CDR3 length equals 13 residues.

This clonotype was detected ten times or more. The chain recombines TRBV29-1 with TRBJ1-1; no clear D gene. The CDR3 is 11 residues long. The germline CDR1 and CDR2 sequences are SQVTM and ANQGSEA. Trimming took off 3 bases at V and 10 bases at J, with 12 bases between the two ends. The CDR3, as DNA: TGCAGCGTTGATATGGCCGGACGAGCTTTCTTT. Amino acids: CSVDMAGRAFF.

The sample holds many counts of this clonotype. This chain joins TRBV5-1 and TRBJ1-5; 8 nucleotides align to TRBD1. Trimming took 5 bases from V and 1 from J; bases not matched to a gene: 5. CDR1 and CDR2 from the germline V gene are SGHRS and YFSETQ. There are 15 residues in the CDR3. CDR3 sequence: CASRRGTGSNQPQHF. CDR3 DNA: TGCGCCAGCAGGAGAGGGACAGGCAGCAATCAGCCCCAGCATTTT.

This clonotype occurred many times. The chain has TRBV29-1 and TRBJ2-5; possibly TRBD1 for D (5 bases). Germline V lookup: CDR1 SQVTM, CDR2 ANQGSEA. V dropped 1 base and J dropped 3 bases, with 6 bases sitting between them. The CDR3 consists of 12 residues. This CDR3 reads CSVEGREETQYF. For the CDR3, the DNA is TGCAGCGTTGAAGGCAGGGAAGAGACCCAGTACTTC.

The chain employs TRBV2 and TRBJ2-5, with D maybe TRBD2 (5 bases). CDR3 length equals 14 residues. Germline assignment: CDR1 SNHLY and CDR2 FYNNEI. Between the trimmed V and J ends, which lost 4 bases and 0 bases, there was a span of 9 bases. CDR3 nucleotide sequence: TGTGCCAGCAGTGGGAGGCGTAACCAAGAGACCCAGTACTTC. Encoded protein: CASSGRRNQETQYF.

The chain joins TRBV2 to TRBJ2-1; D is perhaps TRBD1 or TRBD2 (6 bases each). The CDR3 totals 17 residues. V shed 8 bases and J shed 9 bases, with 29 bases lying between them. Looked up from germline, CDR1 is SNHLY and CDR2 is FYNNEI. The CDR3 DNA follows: TGTGCCAGCGTCCCTTCCCCGCGGGGACAAAAAACGGGTGAGCAGTTCTTC. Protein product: CASVPSPRGQKTGEQFF.

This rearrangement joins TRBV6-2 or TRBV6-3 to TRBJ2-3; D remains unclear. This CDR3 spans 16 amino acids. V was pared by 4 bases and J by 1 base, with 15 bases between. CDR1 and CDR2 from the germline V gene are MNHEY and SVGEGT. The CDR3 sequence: CASSLDYLPRTDTQYF. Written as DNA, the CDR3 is TGTGCCAGCAGTTTGGATTACTTACCCCGCACAGATACGCAGTATTTT.

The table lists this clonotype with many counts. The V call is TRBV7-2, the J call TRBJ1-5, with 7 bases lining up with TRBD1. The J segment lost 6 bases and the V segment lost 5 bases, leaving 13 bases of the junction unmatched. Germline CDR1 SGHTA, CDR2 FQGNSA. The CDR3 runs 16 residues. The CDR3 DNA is TGTGCCAGCAGCCCTCCCTGGACAGGTAACGGTCAGCCCCAGCATTTT. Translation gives CASSPPWTGNGQPQHF.

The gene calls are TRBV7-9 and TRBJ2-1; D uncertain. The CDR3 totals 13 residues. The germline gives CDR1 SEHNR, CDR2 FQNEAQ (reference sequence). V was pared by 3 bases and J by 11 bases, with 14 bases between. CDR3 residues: CASSLDPRGKQFF. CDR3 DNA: TGTGCCAGCAGCTTGGACCCTCGAGGCAAGCAGTTCTTC.

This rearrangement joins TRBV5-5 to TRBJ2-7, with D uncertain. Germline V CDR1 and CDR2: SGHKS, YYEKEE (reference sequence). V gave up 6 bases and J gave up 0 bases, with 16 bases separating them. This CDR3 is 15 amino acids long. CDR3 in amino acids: CASTSRVRSSYEQYF. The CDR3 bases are TGTGCCAGCACCTCCCGGGTCCGCAGCTCCTACGAGCAGTACTTC.

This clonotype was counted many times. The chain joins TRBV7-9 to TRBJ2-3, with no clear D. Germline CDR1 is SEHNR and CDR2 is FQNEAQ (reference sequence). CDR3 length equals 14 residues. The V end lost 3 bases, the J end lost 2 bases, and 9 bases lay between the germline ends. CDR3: CASSFSRVTDTQYF. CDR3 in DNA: TGTGCCAGCAGCTTTTCACGGGTCACAGATACGCAGTATTTT.

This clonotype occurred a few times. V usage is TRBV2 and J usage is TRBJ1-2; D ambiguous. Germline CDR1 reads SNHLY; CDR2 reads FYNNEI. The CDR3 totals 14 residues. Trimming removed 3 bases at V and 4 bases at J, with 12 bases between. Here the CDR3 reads CASSEHREIYGYTF. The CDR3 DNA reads TGTGCCAGCAGTGAGCACCGGGAGATCTATGGCTACACCTTC.

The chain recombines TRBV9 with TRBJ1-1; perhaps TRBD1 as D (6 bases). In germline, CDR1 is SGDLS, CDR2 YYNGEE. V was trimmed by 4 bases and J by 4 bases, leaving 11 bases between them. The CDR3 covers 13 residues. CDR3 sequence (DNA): TGTGCCAGCAGCTCCGGACAGTTCACTGAAGCTTTCTTT. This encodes CASSSGQFTEAFF.

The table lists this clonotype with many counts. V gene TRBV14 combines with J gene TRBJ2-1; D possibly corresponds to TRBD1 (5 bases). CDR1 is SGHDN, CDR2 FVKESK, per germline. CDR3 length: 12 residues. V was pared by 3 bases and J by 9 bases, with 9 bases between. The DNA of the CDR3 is TGTGCCAGCAGCCAGGACACGCTTGAGCAGTTCTTC. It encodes CASSQDTLEQFF.

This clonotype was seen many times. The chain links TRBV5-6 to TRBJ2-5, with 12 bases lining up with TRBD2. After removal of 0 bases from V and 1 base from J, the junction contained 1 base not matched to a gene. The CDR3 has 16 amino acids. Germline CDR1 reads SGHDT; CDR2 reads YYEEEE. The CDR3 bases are TGTGCCAGCAGCTTGGAACTAGCGGGGGGCCAAGAGACCCAGTACTTC. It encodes CASSLELAGGQETQYF.

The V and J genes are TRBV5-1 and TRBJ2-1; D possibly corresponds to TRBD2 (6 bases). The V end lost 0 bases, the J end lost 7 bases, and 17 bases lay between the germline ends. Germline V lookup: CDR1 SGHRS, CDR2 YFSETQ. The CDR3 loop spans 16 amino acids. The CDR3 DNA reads TGCGCCAGCAGCTTGGCCTACGGGGGTAAGGATAATGAGCAGTTCTTC. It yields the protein CASSLAYGGKDNEQFF.

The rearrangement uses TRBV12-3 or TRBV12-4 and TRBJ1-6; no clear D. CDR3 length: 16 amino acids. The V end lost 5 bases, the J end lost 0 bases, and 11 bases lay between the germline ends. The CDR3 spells CASSHTASSYNSPLHF. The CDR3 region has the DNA TGTGCCAGCAGTCATACAGCGAGCTCCTATAATTCACCCCTCCACTTT.

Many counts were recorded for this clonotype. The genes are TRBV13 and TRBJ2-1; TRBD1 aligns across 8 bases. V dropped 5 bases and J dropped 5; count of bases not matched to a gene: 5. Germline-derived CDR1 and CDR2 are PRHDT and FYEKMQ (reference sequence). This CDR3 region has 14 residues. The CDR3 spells CASSHRDRNNEQFF. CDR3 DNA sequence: TGTGCCAGCAGCCACCGGGACAGGAACAATGAGCAGTTCTTC.

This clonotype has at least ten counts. CDR3 amino acids: CSVDRTRYEAFF. The DNA of the CDR3 is TGCAGCGTTGACAGGACGCGGTATGAAGCTTTCTTT. The V call is TRBV29-1, the J call TRBJ1-1; D not resolved. The germline CDR1 and CDR2 sequences are SQVTM and ANQGSEA. Trimming took off 3 bases at V and 7 bases at J, with 12 bases between the two ends. This CDR3 has 12 residues.

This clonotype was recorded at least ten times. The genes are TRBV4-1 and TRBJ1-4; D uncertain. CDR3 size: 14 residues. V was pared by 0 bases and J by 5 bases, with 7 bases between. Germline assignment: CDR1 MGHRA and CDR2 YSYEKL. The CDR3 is CASSQEGLNEKLFF. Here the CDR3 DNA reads TGCGCCAGCAGCCAAGAAGGTTTGAATGAAAAACTGTTTTTT.

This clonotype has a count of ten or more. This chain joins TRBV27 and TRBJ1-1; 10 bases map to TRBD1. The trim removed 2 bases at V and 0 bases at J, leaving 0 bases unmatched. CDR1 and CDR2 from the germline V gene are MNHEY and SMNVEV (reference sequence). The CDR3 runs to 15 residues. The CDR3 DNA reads TGTGCCAGCAGTTTAGACAGGGGGCTGAACACTGAAGCTTTCTTT. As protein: CASSLDRGLNTEAFF.

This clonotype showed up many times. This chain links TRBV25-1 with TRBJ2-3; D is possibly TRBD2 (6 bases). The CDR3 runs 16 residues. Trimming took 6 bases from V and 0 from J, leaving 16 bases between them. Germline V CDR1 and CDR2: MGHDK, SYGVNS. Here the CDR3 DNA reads TGTGCCAGCAGGTGGGGTTCGGGGACTAGCACAGATACGCAGTATTTT. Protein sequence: CASRWGSGTSTDTQYF.

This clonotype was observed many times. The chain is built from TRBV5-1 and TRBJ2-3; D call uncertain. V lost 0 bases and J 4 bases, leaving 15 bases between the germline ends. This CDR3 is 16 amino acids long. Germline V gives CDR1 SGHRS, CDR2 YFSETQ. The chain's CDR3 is CASSLALGVVADTQYF. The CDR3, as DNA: TGCGCCAGCAGCTTGGCCCTGGGCGTTGTGGCAGATACGCAGTATTTT.

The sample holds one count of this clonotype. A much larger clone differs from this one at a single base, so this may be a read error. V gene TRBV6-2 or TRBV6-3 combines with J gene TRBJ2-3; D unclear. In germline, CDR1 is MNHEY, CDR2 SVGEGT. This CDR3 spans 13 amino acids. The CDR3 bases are TGTGCCAGCAGTCCCGTGCCCACAGATACGCAGTGTTTT. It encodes CASSPVPTDTQCF.

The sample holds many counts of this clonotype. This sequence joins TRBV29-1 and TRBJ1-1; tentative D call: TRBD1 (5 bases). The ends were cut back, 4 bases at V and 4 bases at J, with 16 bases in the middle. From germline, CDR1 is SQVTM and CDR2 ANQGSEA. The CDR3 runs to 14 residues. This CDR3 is CSVGLRDFATEAFF. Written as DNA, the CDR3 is TGCAGCGTTGGCCTCAGGGATTTCGCCACTGAAGCTTTCTTT.

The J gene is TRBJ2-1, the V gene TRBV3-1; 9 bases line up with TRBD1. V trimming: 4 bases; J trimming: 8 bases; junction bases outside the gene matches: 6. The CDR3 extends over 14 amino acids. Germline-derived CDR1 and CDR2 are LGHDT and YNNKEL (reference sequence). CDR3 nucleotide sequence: TGTGCCAGCAGCCCGGGACAGGGACTTGATGAGCAGTTCTTC. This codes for CASSPGQGLDEQFF.

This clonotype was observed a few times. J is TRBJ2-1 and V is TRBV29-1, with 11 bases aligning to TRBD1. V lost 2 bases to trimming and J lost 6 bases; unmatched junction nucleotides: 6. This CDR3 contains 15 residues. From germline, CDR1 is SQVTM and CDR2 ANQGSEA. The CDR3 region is CSVEPKDRGLNEQFF. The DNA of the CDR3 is TGCAGCGTTGAACCTAAGGACAGGGGGCTCAATGAGCAGTTCTTC.

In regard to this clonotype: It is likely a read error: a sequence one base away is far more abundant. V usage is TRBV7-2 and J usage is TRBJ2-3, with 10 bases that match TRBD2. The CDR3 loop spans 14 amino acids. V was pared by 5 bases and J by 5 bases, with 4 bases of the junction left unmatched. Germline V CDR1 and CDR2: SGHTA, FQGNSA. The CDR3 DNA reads TGTGCCAGCAGCCGGACTAGCGGCATAGATACGCAGTATTTT. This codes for CASSRTSGIDTQYF. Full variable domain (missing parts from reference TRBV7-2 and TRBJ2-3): GAGVSQSPSNKVTEKGKDVELRCDPISGHTALYWYRQSLGQGLEFLIYFQGNSAPDKSGLPSDRFSAERTGGSVSTLTIQRTQQEDSAVYLCASSRTSGIDTQYFGPGTRLTVL.

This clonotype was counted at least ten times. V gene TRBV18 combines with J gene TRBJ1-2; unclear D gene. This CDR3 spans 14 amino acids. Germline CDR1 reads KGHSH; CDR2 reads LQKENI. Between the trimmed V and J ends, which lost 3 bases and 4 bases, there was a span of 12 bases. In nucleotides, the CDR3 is TGTGCCAGCTCACCCCGACAAGGGATCTATGGCTACACCTTC. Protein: CASSPRQGIYGYTF.

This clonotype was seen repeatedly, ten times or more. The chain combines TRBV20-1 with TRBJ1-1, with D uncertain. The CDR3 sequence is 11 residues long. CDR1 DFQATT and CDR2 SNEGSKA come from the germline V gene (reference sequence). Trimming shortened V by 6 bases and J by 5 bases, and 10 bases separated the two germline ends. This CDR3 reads CSAGLRTEAFF. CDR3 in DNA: TGCAGTGCCGGATTGAGGACTGAAGCTTTCTTT.

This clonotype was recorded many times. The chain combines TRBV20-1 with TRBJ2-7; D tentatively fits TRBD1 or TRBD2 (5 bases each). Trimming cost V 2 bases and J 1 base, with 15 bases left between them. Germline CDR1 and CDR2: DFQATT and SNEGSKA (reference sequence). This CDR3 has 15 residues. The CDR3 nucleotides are TGCAGTGCTAGACCCCGACGGGGCAGTTCCTACGAGCAGTACTTC. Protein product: CSARPRRGSSYEQYF.